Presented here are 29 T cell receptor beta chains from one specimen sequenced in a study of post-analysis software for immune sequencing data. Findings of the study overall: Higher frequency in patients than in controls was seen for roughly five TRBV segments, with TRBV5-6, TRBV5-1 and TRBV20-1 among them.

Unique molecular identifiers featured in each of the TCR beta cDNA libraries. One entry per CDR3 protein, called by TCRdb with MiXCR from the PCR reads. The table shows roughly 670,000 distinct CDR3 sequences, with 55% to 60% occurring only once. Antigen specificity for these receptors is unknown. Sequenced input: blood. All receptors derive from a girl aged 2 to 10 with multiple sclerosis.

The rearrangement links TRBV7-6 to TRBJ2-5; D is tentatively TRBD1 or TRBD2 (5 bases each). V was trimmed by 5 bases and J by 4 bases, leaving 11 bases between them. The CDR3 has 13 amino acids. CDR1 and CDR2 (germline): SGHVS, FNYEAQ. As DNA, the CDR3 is TGTGCCAGCAGCGCAGGGAGTGGAGAGACCCAGTACTTC. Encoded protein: CASSAGSGETQYF.

CDR3 sequence reads: CSGADGAHEQYF. The CDR3 nucleotides read TGCAGCGGGGCAGACGGTGCCCACGAGCAGTACTTC. The chain couples TRBV29-1 to TRBJ2-4, with D unresolved. TRBJ2-7 matches the DNA end more closely, so the J call is doubtful. CDR3 size: 12 residues. Germline assignment: CDR1 SQVTM and CDR2 ANQGSEA.

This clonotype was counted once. CDR3 residues: CASRADRQNSQYF. In nucleotides, the CDR3 is TGTGCCAGCAGAGCGGACAGGCAGAACTCCCAGTACTTC. V gene TRBV2 combines with J gene TRBJ2-7; 7 nucleotides align to TRBD1. The CDR3 loop spans 13 amino acids. CDR1 and CDR2 from the germline V gene are SNHLY and FYNNEI. V gave up 6 bases and J gave up 10 bases; unmatched junction bases: 12.

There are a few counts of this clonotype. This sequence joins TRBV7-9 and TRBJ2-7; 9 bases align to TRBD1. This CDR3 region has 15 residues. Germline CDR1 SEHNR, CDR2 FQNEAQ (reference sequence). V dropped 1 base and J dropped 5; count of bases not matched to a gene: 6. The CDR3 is CASSLGTGVFDEQYF. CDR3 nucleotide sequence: TGTGCCAGCAGCTTAGGGACAGGGGTTTTCGACGAGCAGTACTTC.

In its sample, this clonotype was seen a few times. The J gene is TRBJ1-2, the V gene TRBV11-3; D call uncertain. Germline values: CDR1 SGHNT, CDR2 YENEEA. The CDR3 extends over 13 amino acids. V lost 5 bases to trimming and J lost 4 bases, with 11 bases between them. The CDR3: CASSPRETYGYTF. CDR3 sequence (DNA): TGTGCCAGCAGCCCGAGGGAAACCTATGGCTACACCTTC.

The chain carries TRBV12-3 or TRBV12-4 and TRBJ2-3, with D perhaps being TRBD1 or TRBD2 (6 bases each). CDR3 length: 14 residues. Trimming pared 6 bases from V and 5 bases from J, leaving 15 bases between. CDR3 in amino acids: CASRGGGAGDTQYF. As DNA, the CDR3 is TGTGCCAGCAGGGGGGGCGGGGCAGGAGATACGCAGTATTTT.

CDR3 sequence: CASSLEGGSITDTQYF. DNA of the CDR3: TGTGCCAGCAGCTTGGAAGGCGGGAGTATAACAGATACGCAGTATTTT. The chain couples TRBV7-6 to TRBJ2-3, with 7 bases lining up with TRBD2. The trim removed 3 bases at V and 3 bases at J, leaving 9 bases unmatched. This CDR3 has 16 amino acids. CDR1 is SGHVS, CDR2 FNYEAQ, per germline.

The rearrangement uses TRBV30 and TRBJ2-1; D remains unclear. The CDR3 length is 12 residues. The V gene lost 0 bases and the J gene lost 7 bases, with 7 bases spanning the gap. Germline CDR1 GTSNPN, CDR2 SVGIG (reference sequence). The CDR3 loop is CAWSVSENEQFF. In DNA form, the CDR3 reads TGTGCCTGGAGTGTATCCGAGAATGAGCAGTTCTTC.

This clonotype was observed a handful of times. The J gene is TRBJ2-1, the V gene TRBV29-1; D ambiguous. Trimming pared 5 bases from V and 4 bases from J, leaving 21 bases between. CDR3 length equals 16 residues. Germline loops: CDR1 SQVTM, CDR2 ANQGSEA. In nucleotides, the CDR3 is TGCAGCGTTCGAAACTCCAACAAGGGCGGTTACAATGAGCAGTTCTTC. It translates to CSVRNSNKGGYNEQFF.

The CDR3 sequence is CASGFSPTNEKLFF. The CDR3 bases are TGTGCTAGTGGTTTTAGTCCAACTAATGAAAAACTGTTTTTT. This chain uses TRBV12-5 with TRBJ1-4; D not resolved. Germline loops: CDR1 LGHNT, CDR2 FRNRAP. The CDR3 is 14 amino acids. The ends were cut back, 3 bases at V and 0 bases at J, with 5 bases in the middle.

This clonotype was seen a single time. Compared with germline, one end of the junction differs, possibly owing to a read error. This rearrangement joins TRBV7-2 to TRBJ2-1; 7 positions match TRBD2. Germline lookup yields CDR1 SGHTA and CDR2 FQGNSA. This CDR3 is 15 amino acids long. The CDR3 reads CASGLVASGSNEQFF. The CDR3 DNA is TGTGCCAGCGGCTTAGTGGCTAGCGGATCGAATGAGCAGTTCTTC.

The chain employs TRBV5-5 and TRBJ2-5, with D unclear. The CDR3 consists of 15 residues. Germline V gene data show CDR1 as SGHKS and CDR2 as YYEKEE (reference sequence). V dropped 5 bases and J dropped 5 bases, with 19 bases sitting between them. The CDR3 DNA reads TGTGCCAGCAGGCCCCCGAGCCAGGTTTTGGAGACCCAGTACTTC. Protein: CASRPPSQVLETQYF.

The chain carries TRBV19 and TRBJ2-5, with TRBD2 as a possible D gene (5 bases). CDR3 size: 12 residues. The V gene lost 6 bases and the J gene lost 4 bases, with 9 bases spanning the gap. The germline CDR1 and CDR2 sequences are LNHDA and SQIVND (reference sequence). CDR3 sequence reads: CASRRAGETQYF. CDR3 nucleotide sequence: TGTGCCAGTAGGCGGGCGGGAGAGACCCAGTACTTC.

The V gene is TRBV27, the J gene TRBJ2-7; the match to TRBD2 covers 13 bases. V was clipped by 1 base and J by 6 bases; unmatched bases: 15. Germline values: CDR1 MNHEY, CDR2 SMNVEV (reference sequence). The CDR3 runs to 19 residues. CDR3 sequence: CASSLYGTSGIRVAAEQYF. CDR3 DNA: TGTGCCAGCAGTTTATACGGGACTAGCGGGATCCGAGTGGCGGCCGAGCAGTACTTC.

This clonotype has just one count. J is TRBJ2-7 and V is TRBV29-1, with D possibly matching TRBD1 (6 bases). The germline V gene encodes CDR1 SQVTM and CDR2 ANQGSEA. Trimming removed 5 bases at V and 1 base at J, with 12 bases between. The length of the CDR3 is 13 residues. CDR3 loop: CSVRQDASYEQYF. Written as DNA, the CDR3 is TGCAGCGTTCGACAGGATGCATCCTACGAGCAGTACTTC.

CDR3 protein: CASSLEPGDGYEQYF. The CDR3 bases are TGTGCCAGCAGCCTAGAGCCGGGAGATGGGTACGAGCAGTACTTC. V is TRBV9 and J is TRBJ2-4; D possibly corresponds to TRBD2 (6 bases). Judging by the DNA end, TRBJ2-7 fits better; the J call may be wrong. The germline V gene has CDR1 SGDLS and CDR2 YYNGEE. The CDR3 loop spans 15 amino acids.

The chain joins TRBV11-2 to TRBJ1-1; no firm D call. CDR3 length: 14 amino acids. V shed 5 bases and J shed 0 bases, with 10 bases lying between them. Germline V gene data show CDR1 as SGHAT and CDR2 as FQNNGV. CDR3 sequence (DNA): TGTGCCAGCAGCCCTAACCTGATGAACACTGAAGCTTTCTTT. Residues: CASSPNLMNTEAFF.

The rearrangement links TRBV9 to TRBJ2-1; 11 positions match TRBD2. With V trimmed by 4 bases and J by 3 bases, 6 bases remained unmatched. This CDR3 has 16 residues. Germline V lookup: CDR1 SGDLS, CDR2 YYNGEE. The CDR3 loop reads CASSPGGTSGYNEQFF. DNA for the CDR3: TGTGCCAGCAGCCCCGGGGGGACTAGCGGCTACAATGAGCAGTTCTTC.

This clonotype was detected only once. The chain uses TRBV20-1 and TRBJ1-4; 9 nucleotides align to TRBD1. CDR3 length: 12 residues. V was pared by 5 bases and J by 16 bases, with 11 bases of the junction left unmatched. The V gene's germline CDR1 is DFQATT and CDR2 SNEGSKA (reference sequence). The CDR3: CSAGDRAGLRFF. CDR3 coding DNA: TGCAGTGCTGGGGACAGGGCGGGTCTCAGGTTTTTT.

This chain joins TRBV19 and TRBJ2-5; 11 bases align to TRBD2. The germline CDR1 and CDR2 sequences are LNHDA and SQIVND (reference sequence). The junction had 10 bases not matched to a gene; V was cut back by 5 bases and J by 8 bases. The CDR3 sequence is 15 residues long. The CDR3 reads CASSAGALAGETQYF. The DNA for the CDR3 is TGTGCCAGTAGTGCCGGGGCACTAGCGGGAGAAACCCAGTACTTC.

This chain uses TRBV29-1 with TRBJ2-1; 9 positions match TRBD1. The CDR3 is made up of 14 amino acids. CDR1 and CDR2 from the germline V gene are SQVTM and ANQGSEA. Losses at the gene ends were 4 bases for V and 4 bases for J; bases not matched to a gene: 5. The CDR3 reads CSVAPTGGYNEQFF. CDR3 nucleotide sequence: TGCAGCGTTGCCCCGACAGGGGGTTACAATGAGCAGTTCTTC.

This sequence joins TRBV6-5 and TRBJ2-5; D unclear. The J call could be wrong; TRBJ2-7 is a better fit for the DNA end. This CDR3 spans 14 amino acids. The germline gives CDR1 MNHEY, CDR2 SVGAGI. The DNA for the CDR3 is TGTGCCAGCAGCCCCCTCCCGAGGAGCTACGAGCAGTACTTC. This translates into CASSPLPRSYEQYF.

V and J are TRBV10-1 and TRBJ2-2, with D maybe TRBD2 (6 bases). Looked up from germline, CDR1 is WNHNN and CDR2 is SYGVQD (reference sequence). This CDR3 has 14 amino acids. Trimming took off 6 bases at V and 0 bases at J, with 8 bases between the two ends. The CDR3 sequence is CASRDYPNTGELFF. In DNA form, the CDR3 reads TGCGCCAGCAGGGACTACCCGAACACCGGGGAGCTGTTTTTT.

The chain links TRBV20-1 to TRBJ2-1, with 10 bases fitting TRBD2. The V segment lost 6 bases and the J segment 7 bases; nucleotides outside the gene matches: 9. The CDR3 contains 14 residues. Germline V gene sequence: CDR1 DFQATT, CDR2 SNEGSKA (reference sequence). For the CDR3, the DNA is TGCAGTGCCTTGAGCGGGAGGGCCGGGAATGAGCAGTTCTTC. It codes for CSALSGRAGNEQFF.

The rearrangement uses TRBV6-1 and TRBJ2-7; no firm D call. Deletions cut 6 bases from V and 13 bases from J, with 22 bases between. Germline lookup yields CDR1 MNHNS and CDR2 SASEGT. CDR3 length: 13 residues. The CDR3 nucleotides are TGTGCCAGCAGCCCGACACGCGGAACCCCCTTTTACTTC. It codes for CASSPTRGTPFYF.

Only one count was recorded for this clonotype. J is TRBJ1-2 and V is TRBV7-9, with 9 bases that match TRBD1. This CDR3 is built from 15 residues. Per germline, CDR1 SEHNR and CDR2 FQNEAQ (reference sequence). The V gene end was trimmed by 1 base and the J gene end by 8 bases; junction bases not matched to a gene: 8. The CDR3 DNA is TGTGCCAGCAGCTTAGAGACGGGACAGGGAGGAGGCTACACCTTC. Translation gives CASSLETGQGGGYTF.

The CDR3 region has the DNA TGTGCCTGGAGTGGACCCGGGGGGAGGTCCTACGAGCAGTACTTC. Amino acids: CAWSGPGGRSYEQYF. This chain links TRBV30 with TRBJ2-7; TRBD2 agrees at 7 bases. The V gene's germline CDR1 is GTSNPN and CDR2 SVGIG (reference sequence). This CDR3 contains 15 residues. V lost 1 base and J lost 1; bases outside the gene matches: 7.

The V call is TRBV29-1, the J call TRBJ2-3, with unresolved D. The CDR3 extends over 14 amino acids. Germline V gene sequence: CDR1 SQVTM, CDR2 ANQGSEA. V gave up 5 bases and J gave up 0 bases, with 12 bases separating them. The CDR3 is CSVLRTTSTDTQYF. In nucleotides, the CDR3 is TGCAGCGTTCTTCGTACTACCAGCACAGATACGCAGTATTTT.

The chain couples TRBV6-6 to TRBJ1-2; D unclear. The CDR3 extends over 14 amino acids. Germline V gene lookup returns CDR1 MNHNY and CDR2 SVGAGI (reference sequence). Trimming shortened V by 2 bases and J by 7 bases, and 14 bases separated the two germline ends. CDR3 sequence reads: CASSYPQVSGGYTF. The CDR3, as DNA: TGTGCCAGCAGTTACCCCCAGGTTTCCGGTGGCTACACCTTC.